The sequence of this TCR beta chain was determined in a study of T cells in women clearing cervical HPV infection. As for the study in general: Cases' blood sampling followed lesion detection by median approximately 150 days (90 to 200).

On this clone itself: Read data end 3 residues before the CDR3 end; the end is taken from the germline J gene. The identical CDR3 is also encoded by other nucleotide sequences in the sample.

The V gene lost 3 bases and the J gene lost 7 bases, with 13 bases spanning the gap. Germline values: CDR1 MNHNS, CDR2 SASEGT. This CDR3 is 14 amino acids long. Clones were read by immunoSEQ multiplex PCR, and TCRdb kept only the in-frame ones, dropping some. Here the sample table reports 25,000 to 35,000 clones. Sequenced sample: blood buffy coat. This chain connects TRBV6-1 to TRBJ1-3, with D unclear. The receptor was derived from a woman aged 18 to 69 with a cervical HPV16 infection that either progressed to CIN3+ or cleared (not recorded which). CDR3 bases read: TGTGCCAGCAGTGACGCGGGCGCCCTCAACACC. It yields the protein CASSDAGALNT. The CDR3 reads in full as CASSDAGALNTIYF.